This T cell receptor beta chain was captured by sequencing in a study of cytotoxic CD8 clonotypes in ibrutinib-treated CLL. Study summary: The patients comprised approximately ten relapsed/refractory and roughly 15 treatment-naive cases, some 17 IGHV unmutated.

Whole-study findings and limits: Baseline levels of clonality went above those of age-matched healthy donors and moved with circulating CD8+ T-cell counts.

Data came from immunoSEQ multiplex PCR; TCRdb stores just in-frame clones and leaves some out. This sample has about 120,000 clones; 58% occur once, and the top ten carry more than 35%. Note on this clone: What it binds is unknown.

Cryopreserved PBMCs provided around 1.9 micrograms of genomic DNA for the TCR beta libraries. Germline V lookup: CDR1 SGHRS, CDR2 YFSETQ. CDR3 size: 16 residues. Trimming at V came to 1 base and at J to 2 bases, leaving 5 bases not matched to a gene. The receptor comes from a human donor with chronic lymphocytic leukemia. This material consisted of PBMCs, taken after 24 months of ibrutinib treatment. V is TRBV5-1 and J is TRBJ1-5; TRBD1 matches 8 bases. This CDR3 is CASSLYPTGGNQPQHF. The CDR3 nucleotides read TGCGCCAGCAGCTTGTATCCGACAGGGGGCAATCAGCCCCAGCATTTT.